The entry below describes one T cell receptor (beta chain). The assay was immunoSEQ multiplex PCR, and TCRdb's table has in-frame clones only and misses some. The sample contains around 2,100,000 clones, about 95% of which appear only once. J was trimmed by 6 bases and V by 4 bases; bases with no gene match: 11. There are 15 residues in the CDR3. Germline loops: CDR1 SGHVS, CDR2 FNYEAQ. The entry originates in a study of shared clonotypes between healthy human individuals. CD8 cells regarded as naive lacked CD45RO, were positively chosen for CCR7, and omitted terminally differentiated effector memory CD45RA+ cells.

The chain combines TRBV7-6 with TRBJ1-2; the match to TRBD1 covers 7 bases. The sample taken for sequencing was naive CD8+ T cells sorted from blood. The source of this sequence is a man between 18 and 35 years old in good health. The CDR3 DNA is TGTGCCAGCAGCTCTCGACAGGGTGGTTACGATGGCTACACCTTC. Translation gives CASSSRQGGYDGYTF.